This entry is about one T cell receptor (beta chain). Its antigen is not identified. Semi-nested PCR with Nested Universal Primer A followed constant-region reverse priming of full-length variable regions. Each CDR3 protein is one row after TCRdb ran MiXCR on the 5' RACE reads. Of fewer than 80,000 distinct CDR3 sequences detected, under 25% appear once; the ten largest clones hold under 3.5%. Germline V gene sequence: CDR1 MNHEY, CDR2 SMNVEV (reference sequence). V was clipped by 5 bases and J by 4 bases, with 15 bases between them. CDR3 length: 15 amino acids. Findings and limits, study-wide: Tumor-infiltrating Treg TCR alpha and beta sequences overlapped most with tumor naive CD4+ T cells, then blood naive.

The genes are TRBV27 and TRBJ2-1, with D perhaps TRBD2 (5 bases). The sample taken for sequencing was memory CD4+ T cells sorted from a lymph node. Subset specified: memory CD4+ T cells, CD4+CD45RO+CD25-. This receptor was obtained from a female donor with breast cancer. DNA for the CDR3: TGTGCCAGCAGTCGGTATCCGGGGTTTTACAATGAGCAGTTCTTC. Translation: CASSRYPGFYNEQFF.